Described below is a single TCR beta chain sequence and its context. The target antigen is unknown. The TCR alpha and TCR beta cDNA libraries, bearing sample barcodes and UMIs, were generated by 5'RACE using constant-segment primers. TCRdb reprocessed the 5' RACE reads with MiXCR, giving one entry per CDR3 protein. Here the sample spans roughly 610,000 distinct CDR3 sequences, about 18% being singletons. These data belong to a study of T-cell memory formation after mild COVID-19. At the level of the study: Each donor largely had its own TCR clusters.

Per the germline V gene, CDR1 is DFQATT and CDR2 is SNEGSKA (reference sequence). This CDR3 region has 14 residues. Losses at the gene ends were 3 bases for V and 3 bases for J; bases not matched to a gene: 5. Study-wide points: Second-wave clones with a day 37 peak had unconfirmed SARS-CoV-2 specificity. Contracting clones localized mainly to CM and EM when CD4+ and mainly to EMRA when CD8+.

What was sequenced was PBMCs or a T cell subset sorted from them (not recorded which). This sequence originates from an adult woman who had mild COVID-19 (a few samples of this study predate the infection). Cell type and time point are not known. The rearrangement joins TRBV20-1 to TRBJ2-1; 7 bases match TRBD2. The CDR3 spells CSASSAGDYNEQFF. The CDR3 coding sequence is TGCAGTGCTAGTTCCGCGGGAGACTACAATGAGCAGTTCTTC.